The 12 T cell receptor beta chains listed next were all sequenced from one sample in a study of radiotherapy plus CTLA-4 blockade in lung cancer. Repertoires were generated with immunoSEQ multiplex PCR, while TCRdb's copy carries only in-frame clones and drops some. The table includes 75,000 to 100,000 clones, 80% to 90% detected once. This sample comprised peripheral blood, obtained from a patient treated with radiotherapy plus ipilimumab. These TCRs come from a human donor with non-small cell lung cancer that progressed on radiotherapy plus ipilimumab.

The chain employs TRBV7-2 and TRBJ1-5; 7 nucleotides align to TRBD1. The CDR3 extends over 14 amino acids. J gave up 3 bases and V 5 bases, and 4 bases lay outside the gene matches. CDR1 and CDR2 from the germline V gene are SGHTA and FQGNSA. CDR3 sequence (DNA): TGTGCCAGCAGCCCGACAGGGCCCAATCAGCCCCAGCATTTT. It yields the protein CASSPTGPNQPQHF. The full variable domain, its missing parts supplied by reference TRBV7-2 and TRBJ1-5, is GAGVSQSPSNKVTEKGKDVELRCDPISGHTALYWYRQSLGQGLEFLIYFQGNSAPDKSGLPSDRFSAERTGGSVSTLTIQRTQQEDSAVYLCASSPTGPNQPQHFGDGTRLSIL.

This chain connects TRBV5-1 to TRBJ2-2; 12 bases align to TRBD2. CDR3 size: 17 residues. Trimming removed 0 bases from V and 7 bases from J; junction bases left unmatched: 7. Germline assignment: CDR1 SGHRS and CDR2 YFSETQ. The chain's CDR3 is CASSLGLAGAIGGELFF. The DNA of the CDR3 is TGCGCCAGCAGCTTGGGACTAGCGGGAGCGATCGGCGGGGAGCTGTTTTTT.

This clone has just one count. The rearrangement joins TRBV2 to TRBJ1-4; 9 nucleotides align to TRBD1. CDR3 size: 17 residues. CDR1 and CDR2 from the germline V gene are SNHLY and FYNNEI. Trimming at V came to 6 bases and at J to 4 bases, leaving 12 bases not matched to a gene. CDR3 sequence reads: CASRRTTGGVGNEKLFF. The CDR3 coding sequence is TGTGCCAGCAGGCGCACGACAGGGGGAGTGGGTAATGAAAAACTGTTTTTT.

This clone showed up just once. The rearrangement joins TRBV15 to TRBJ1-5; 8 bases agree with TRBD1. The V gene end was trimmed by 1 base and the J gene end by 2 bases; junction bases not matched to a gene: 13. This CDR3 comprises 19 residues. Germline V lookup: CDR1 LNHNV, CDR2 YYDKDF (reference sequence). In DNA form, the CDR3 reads TGTGCCACCAGCAGAGGGTTTACGGACAGGGTTATTGGCAATCAGCCCCAGCATTTT. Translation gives CATSRGFTDRVIGNQPQHF.

CDR3 in DNA: TGTGCCAGCTCACCCGAAAACACCGGGGAGCTGTTTTTT. This translates into CASSPENTGELFF. The chain carries TRBV18 and TRBJ2-2; no firm D call. Germline-derived CDR1 and CDR2 are KGHSH and LQKENI. This CDR3 has 13 amino acids. Trimming left V 3 bases short and J 2 bases short, with 4 bases between.

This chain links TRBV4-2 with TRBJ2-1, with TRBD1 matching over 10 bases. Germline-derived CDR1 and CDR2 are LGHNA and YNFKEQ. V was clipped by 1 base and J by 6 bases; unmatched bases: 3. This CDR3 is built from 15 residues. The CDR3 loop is CASSQAGTGANEQFF. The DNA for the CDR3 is TGTGCCAGCAGCCAAGCCGGGACAGGGGCCAATGAGCAGTTCTTC.

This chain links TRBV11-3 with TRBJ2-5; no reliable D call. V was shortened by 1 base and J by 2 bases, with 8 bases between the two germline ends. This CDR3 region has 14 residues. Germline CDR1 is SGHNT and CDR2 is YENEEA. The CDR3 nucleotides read TGTGCCAGCAGCTTAGTATCAAGGCAAGAGACCCAGTACTTC. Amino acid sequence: CASSLVSRQETQYF.

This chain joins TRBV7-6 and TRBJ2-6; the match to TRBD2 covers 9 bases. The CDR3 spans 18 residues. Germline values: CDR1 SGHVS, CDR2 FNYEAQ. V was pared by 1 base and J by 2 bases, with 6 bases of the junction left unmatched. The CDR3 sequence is CASSLVPAGGTGANVLTF. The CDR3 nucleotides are TGTGCCAGCAGCTTAGTCCCGGCGGGAGGGACTGGGGCCAACGTCCTGACTTTC. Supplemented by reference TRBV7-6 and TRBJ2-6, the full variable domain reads GAGVSQSPRYKVTKRGQDVALRCDPISGHVSLYWYRQALGQGPEFLTYFNYEAQQDKSGLPNDRFSAERPEGSISTLTIQRTEQRDSAMYRCASSLVPAGGTGANVLTFGAGSRLTVL.

In DNA, the CDR3 is TGTGCCAGCAGCTTGGCCCCCGGGTCTACGGATTACAATGAGCAGTTCTTC. Its protein is CASSLAPGSTDYNEQFF. The J gene is TRBJ2-1, the V gene TRBV5-6; D unresolved. This CDR3 has 17 amino acids. Germline V gene sequence: CDR1 SGHDT, CDR2 YYEEEE. V lost 0 bases to trimming and J lost 4 bases, with 17 bases between them.

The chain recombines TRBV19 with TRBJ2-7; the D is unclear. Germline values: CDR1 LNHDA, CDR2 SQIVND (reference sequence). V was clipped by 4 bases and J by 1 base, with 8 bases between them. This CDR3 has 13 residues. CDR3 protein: CASSTFLSYEQYF. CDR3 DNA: TGTGCCAGTAGTACTTTCCTGTCCTACGAGCAGTACTTC.

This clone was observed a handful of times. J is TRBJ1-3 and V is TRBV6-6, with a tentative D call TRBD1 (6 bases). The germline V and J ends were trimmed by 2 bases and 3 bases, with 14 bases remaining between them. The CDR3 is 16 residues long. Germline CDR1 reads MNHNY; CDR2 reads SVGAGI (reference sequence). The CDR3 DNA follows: TGTGCCAGCAGTTACGCCGGGGCCAGGGGTGGAAACACCATATATTTT. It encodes CASSYAGARGGNTIYF.

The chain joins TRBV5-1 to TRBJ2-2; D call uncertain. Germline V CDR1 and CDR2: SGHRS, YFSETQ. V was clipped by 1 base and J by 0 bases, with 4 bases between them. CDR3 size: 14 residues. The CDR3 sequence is CASSLTTNTGELFF. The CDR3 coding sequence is TGCGCCAGCAGCTTGACGACGAACACCGGGGAGCTGTTTTTT.